The clone carrying this T cell receptor beta chain was seen a few times. The data are from a study of human T cells and chemical hapten exposure. The V end lost 1 base, the J end lost 6 bases, and 13 bases lay between the germline ends. The germline V gene has CDR1 SGHRS and CDR2 YFSETQ. This CDR3 has 14 amino acids. TCRdb reprocessed the RACE reads with MiXCR, giving one entry per CDR3 protein. The table lists just under 350,000 distinct CDR3 sequences, around 7% of them singletons, with more than 7% in the top ten. Time point described: patch test 1, 2 weeks after DPC sensitization. Specified treatment: therapeutic diphenylcyclopropenone sensitization with weekly scalp DPC.

The rearrangement joins TRBV5-1 to TRBJ1-1, with D tentatively TRBD1 (6 bases). This receptor was obtained from a woman aged 18-29 years with alopecia areata. Some clones in this sample may be carry-over from other donors' samples. Sequencing was performed on whole blood, taken in connection with sensitization to the hapten diphenylcyclopropenone (DPC). CDR3 region: CASSLTGIGAEAFF. CDR3 in DNA: TGCGCCAGCAGCTTGACAGGGATAGGAGCTGAAGCTTTCTTT.